The 25 T cell receptor beta chains given below trace back to one sample, sequenced in a study of cytomegalovirus exposure and HLA in healthy donors. The study ran its PCR with 60 Vbeta and 13 Jbeta primers. The repertoire was sequenced with immunoSEQ multiplex PCR; TCRdb's copy has only in-frame clones and lacks some. The table for this sample gives approximately 200,000 clones. Sequences were obtained from PBMCs. These TCRs come from a boy aged 5 to 17 in good health and CMV-seronegative.

This sequence joins TRBV11-2 and TRBJ2-2; D gene ambiguous. The CDR3 loop spans 14 amino acids. CDR1 is SGHAT, CDR2 FQNNGV, per germline. Trimming shortened V by 0 bases and J by 4 bases, and 6 bases separated the two germline ends. As DNA, the CDR3 is TGTGCCAGCAGCTTAGACCGAGGCACCGGGGAGCTGTTTTTT. Amino acid sequence: CASSLDRGTGELFF.

The chain is built from TRBV5-4 and TRBJ2-7; perhaps TRBD1 as D (6 bases). CDR1 SGHNT and CDR2 YYREEE come from the germline V gene (reference sequence). Trimming removed 2 bases from V and 2 bases from J, with 11 bases in between. This CDR3 contains 14 residues. The CDR3 bases are TGTGCCAGCAGCTTTACGGGACACCCCTACGAGCAGTACTTC. Translating gives CASSFTGHPYEQYF.

The chain joins TRBV5-1 to TRBJ2-7, with 9 bases fitting TRBD2. V trimming: 6 bases; J trimming: 0 bases; junction bases outside the gene matches: 10. Germline V gene lookup returns CDR1 SGHRS and CDR2 YFSETQ. The CDR3 is 16 residues long. CDR3 protein: CASTIYSGGSSYEQYF. CDR3 bases: TGCGCCAGCACCATATATAGCGGGGGTAGCTCCTACGAGCAGTACTTC.

The chain joins TRBV6-5 to TRBJ1-3, with 8 bases aligning to TRBD1. V lost 6 bases and J lost 0; bases outside the gene matches: 4. CDR1 and CDR2 (germline): MNHEY, SVGAGI. CDR3 length: 15 residues. CDR3 loop: CASRLGQGSGNTIYF. Written as DNA, the CDR3 is TGTGCCAGCAGGCTCGGACAGGGCTCTGGAAACACCATATATTTT.

The J gene is TRBJ1-3, the V gene TRBV19; a weak D match, TRBD1 (6 bases). The germline CDR1 and CDR2 sequences are LNHDA and SQIVND (reference sequence). The CDR3 spans 12 residues. Trimming took off 10 bases at V and 3 bases at J, with 10 bases between the two ends. CDR3 coding DNA: TGTGCCACCCGGACAGTTGGAAACACCATATATTTT. Translated, it gives CATRTVGNTIYF.

V usage is TRBV5-3 and J usage is TRBJ2-7, with D tentatively TRBD1 (5 bases). TRBV5-3 falls under the ORF class, with uncertain function. Trimming left V 7 bases short and J 0 bases short, with 11 bases between. The CDR3 is 13 amino acids. Here the CDR3 DNA reads TGTGCCAGAGAGAGAGACAGCTCCTACGAGCAGTACTTC. The encoded protein is CARERDSSYEQYF.

This chain uses TRBV6-5 with TRBJ1-3; D uncertain. CDR3 length: 13 amino acids. Between the trimmed V and J ends, which lost 6 bases and 6 bases, there was a span of 12 bases. In germline, CDR1 is MNHEY, CDR2 SVGAGI. The CDR3 DNA follows: TGTGCCAGCAGGCCAGGCCAAGCAAACACCATATATTTT. It yields the protein CASRPGQANTIYF.

On this clone itself: Other DNA sequences from this sample encode an identical CDR3 as well. J is TRBJ2-7 and V is TRBV5-1, with 7 bases aligning to TRBD1. Germline V CDR1 and CDR2: SGHRS, YFSETQ. The CDR3 contains 14 residues. Losses at the gene ends were 4 bases for V and 2 bases for J; bases not matched to a gene: 6. The CDR3 loop reads CASSLGQVTYEQYF. The CDR3 region has the DNA TGCGCCAGCAGCCTAGGACAGGTTACCTACGAGCAGTACTTC.

This chain uses TRBV18 with TRBJ2-3; TRBD2 aligns across 11 bases. The germline V gene encodes CDR1 KGHSH and CDR2 LQKENI. This CDR3 region has 16 residues. With V trimmed by 6 bases and J by 5 bases, 10 bases remained unmatched. CDR3 DNA: TGTGCCAGCTCGTCCCTAGCGGGGGGTGTTCAAGATACGCAGTATTTT. Translated, it gives CASSSLAGGVQDTQYF.

The chain couples TRBV7-2 to TRBJ1-4; weak D call: TRBD1 (6 bases). The CDR3 length is 15 residues. Germline V CDR1 and CDR2: SGHTA, FQGNSA. V shed 5 bases and J shed 6 bases, with 16 bases lying between them. The CDR3 DNA is TGTGCCAGCAGCCGAAATTGGGGGCAGGATGAAAAACTGTTTTTT. It codes for CASSRNWGQDEKLFF. The whole variable domain, remainder taken from reference TRBV7-2 and TRBJ1-4, is GAGVSQSPSNKVTEKGKDVELRCDPISGHTALYWYRQSLGQGLEFLIYFQGNSAPDKSGLPSDRFSAERTGGSVSTLTIQRTQQEDSAVYLCASSRNWGQDEKLFFGSGTQLSVL.

The rearrangement joins TRBV6-5 to TRBJ2-5, with a possible D match to TRBD1 (7 bases). The J call may be wrong; the DNA end is better matched by TRBJ2-7. The CDR3 has 15 residues. CDR1 MNHEY and CDR2 SVGAGI come from the germline V gene. The CDR3 loop reads CASSPEGGQLYEQYF. CDR3 bases: TGTGCCAGCAGCCCAGAGGGGGGACAGCTCTACGAGCAGTACTTC.

This sequence joins TRBV7-2 and TRBJ1-2, with TRBD1 as a possible D gene (5 bases). The CDR3 has 16 residues. Germline CDR1 SGHTA, CDR2 FQGNSA. V lost 0 bases and J 1 base, leaving 12 bases between the germline ends. Here the CDR3 reads CASSLAGRDGNYGYTF. CDR3 DNA sequence: TGTGCCAGCAGCTTAGCGGGGAGGGACGGTAACTATGGCTACACCTTC.

This rearrangement joins TRBV5-1 to TRBJ2-3; the match to TRBD2 covers 12 bases. Germline-derived CDR1 and CDR2 are SGHRS and YFSETQ. J gave up 0 bases and V 4 bases, and 3 bases lay outside the gene matches. The CDR3 loop spans 16 amino acids. CDR3 in DNA: TGCGCCAGCAGCCCCGGACTAGCGGGGAGCACAGATACGCAGTATTTT. Protein: CASSPGLAGSTDTQYF.

V usage is TRBV7-6 and J usage is TRBJ1-1; TRBD1 agrees at 8 bases. CDR1 is SGHVS and CDR2 is FNYEAQ in the germline V gene. V dropped 5 bases and J dropped 4; count of bases not matched to a gene: 6. The CDR3 runs to 14 residues. The CDR3 sequence is CASSPRGQGTEAFF. The CDR3 DNA reads TGTGCCAGCAGCCCCAGGGGGCAAGGCACTGAAGCTTTCTTT.

The chain combines TRBV25-1 with TRBJ2-7; TRBD2 aligns across 8 bases. In germline, CDR1 is MGHDK, CDR2 SYGVNS. This CDR3 region has 17 residues. V shed 2 bases, J shed 7 bases, and the junction held 16 bases outside the gene matches. CDR3 bases: TGTGCCAGCAGTGAACAGGCGGGGGGCCGGCGGGATTCGGAGCAGTACTTC. This encodes CASSEQAGGRRDSEQYF.

The CDR3 region has the DNA TGTGCCAGTAGTATCCCTCAGACAGGCACTGAAGCTTTCTTT. It is translated as CASSIPQTGTEAFF. The chain employs TRBV19 and TRBJ1-1; a possible D gene is TRBD1 (6 bases). CDR1 is LNHDA, CDR2 SQIVND, per germline (reference sequence). This CDR3 is built from 14 residues. Trimming shortened V by 3 bases and J by 4 bases, and 12 bases separated the two germline ends.

This chain links TRBV30 with TRBJ1-4; no clear D. This CDR3 has 14 residues. Per germline, CDR1 GTSNPN and CDR2 SVGIG (reference sequence). Trimming left V 0 bases short and J 4 bases short, with 9 bases between. CDR3 sequence reads: CAWSVAVVNEKLFF. CDR3 sequence (DNA): TGTGCCTGGAGTGTGGCAGTGGTTAATGAAAAACTGTTTTTT.

The rearrangement joins TRBV29-1 to TRBJ2-5, with 7 bases fitting TRBD2. The CDR3 is 14 residues long. Germline V gene data show CDR1 as SQVTM and CDR2 as ANQGSEA. V gave up 2 bases and J gave up 2 bases; unmatched junction bases: 5. CDR3 bases: TGCAGCGTTGAAACCCGGGACTATCAAGAGACCCAGTACTTC. It encodes CSVETRDYQETQYF.

V is TRBV6-5 and J is TRBJ1-2; the D is unclear. Germline values: CDR1 MNHEY, CDR2 SVGAGI. V gave up 7 bases and J gave up 2 bases, with 8 bases separating them. The CDR3 covers 12 residues. The CDR3 protein is CASMGINYGYTF. Here the CDR3 DNA reads TGTGCCAGCATGGGCATAAACTATGGCTACACCTTC.

Written as DNA, the CDR3 is TGTGCCAGCAGTCCGGGCTCTGGGGCCAACGTCCTGACTTTC. This gives the protein CASSPGSGANVLTF. The chain is built from TRBV5-5 and TRBJ2-6; D is ambiguous. The V gene lost 5 bases and the J gene lost 0 bases, with 6 bases spanning the gap. The length of the CDR3 is 14 residues. Germline assignment: CDR1 SGHKS and CDR2 YYEKEE (reference sequence).

The V call is TRBV14, the J call TRBJ2-7, with 7 bases lining up with TRBD2. Germline values: CDR1 SGHDN, CDR2 FVKESK. The CDR3 runs 15 residues. Unmatched junction bases numbered 4, after V lost 0 bases and J lost 2 bases. Here the CDR3 DNA reads TGTGCCAGCAGCCAAGATGTGGGGGGGACCTACGAGCAGTACTTC. Translation: CASSQDVGGTYEQYF. Combining the CDR3 with reference TRBV14 and TRBJ2-7 gives the whole variable domain EAGVTQFPSHSVIEKGQTVTLRCDPISGHDNLYWYRRVMGKEIKFLLHFVKESKQDESGMPNNRFLAERTGGTYSTLKVQPAELEDSGVYFCASSQDVGGTYEQYFGPGTRLTVT.

The chain is built from TRBV7-2 and TRBJ2-7, with 10 bases matching TRBD1. This CDR3 is 14 amino acids long. CDR1 and CDR2 (germline): SGHTA, FQGNSA. Germline trimming cut 5 bases from V and 2 bases from J; bases unmatched to any gene: 3. The CDR3 spells CASSPGTGAYEQYF. Written as DNA, the CDR3 is TGTGCCAGCAGCCCCGGGACAGGGGCCTACGAGCAGTACTTC.

This chain connects TRBV2 to TRBJ2-2, with D perhaps matching TRBD2 (7 bases). Germline V gene sequence: CDR1 SNHLY, CDR2 FYNNEI. This CDR3 has 14 residues. V shed 6 bases and J shed 3 bases, with 11 bases lying between them. The CDR3 reads CASRGGGYTGELFF. The CDR3, as DNA: TGTGCCAGCAGAGGGGGGGGGTACACCGGGGAGCTGTTTTTT.

The V call is TRBV2, the J call TRBJ2-7; D may be TRBD2 (6 bases). The CDR3 totals 15 residues. Germline values: CDR1 SNHLY, CDR2 FYNNEI. Trimming pared 1 base from V and 1 base from J, leaving 11 bases between. The CDR3 DNA is TGTGCCAGCAGTGAAGTGGGACTCCTTTCCTACGAGCAGTACTTC. This codes for CASSEVGLLSYEQYF.

The chain has TRBV28 and TRBJ2-2; D gene uncertain. V lost 2 bases to trimming and J lost 5 bases, with 9 bases between them. The CDR3 spans 14 residues. CDR1 is MDHEN, CDR2 SYDVKM, per germline. The CDR3 coding sequence is TGTGCCAGCAGTTTAGGAGCGCGAACCGGGGAGCTGTTTTTT. As protein: CASSLGARTGELFF.